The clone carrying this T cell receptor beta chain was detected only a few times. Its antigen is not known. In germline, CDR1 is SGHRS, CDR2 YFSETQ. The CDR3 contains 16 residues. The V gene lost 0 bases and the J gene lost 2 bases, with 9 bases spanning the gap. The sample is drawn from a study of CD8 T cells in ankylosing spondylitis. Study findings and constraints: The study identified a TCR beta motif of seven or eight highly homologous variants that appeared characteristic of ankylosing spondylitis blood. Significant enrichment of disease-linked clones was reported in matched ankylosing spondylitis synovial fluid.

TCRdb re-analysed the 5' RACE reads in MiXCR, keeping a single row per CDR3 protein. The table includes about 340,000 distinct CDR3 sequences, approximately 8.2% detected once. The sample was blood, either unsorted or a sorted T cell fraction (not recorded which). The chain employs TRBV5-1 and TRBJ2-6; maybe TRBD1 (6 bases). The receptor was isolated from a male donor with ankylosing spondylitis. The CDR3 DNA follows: TGCGCCAGCAGCTTGGCCGGGACACCTGGGGCCAACGTCCTGACTTTC. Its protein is CASSLAGTPGANVLTF.